These 19 T cell receptor beta chains were sequenced from one sample in a study of cytomegalovirus exposure and HLA in healthy donors. The method was immunoSEQ multiplex PCR; TCRdb's version includes in-frame clones alone and lacks a portion of them. The data hold some 70,000 clones, with approximately 96% observed a single time. Sequenced sample: PBMCs. The source of these receptors is a man younger than 30 in good health and CMV-seronegative.

The rearrangement joins TRBV19 to TRBJ2-7; 10 bases line up with TRBD2. CDR1 and CDR2 from the germline V gene are LNHDA and SQIVND (reference sequence). The length of the CDR3 is 14 residues. Trimming took 3 bases from V and 4 from J; bases not matched to a gene: 3. The CDR3, as DNA: TGTGCCAGTAGTATCTCTAGCGGGAGATACGAGCAGTACTTC. It is translated as CASSISSGRYEQYF.

The CDR3 DNA sequence: TGTGCCAGCAGTGAAGCGCGCCAGGGCCGGTCACCCCTCCACTTT. It codes for CASSEARQGRSPLHF. V usage is TRBV2 and J usage is TRBJ1-6, with a possible D match to TRBD1 (5 bases). This CDR3 contains 15 residues. Germline-derived CDR1 and CDR2 are SNHLY and FYNNEI. Trimming took off 0 bases at V and 10 bases at J, with 13 bases between the two ends.

The chain employs TRBV4-1 and TRBJ2-7; TRBD2 might be the D (5 bases). Deletions cut 2 bases from V and 5 bases from J, with 19 bases between. This CDR3 spans 16 amino acids. Per germline, CDR1 MGHRA and CDR2 YSYEKL. CDR3 coding DNA: TGCGCCAGCAGCCAATCGGTGGGCGCCCGGAGGCACGAGCAGTACTTC. Encoded protein: CASSQSVGARRHEQYF.

This chain uses TRBV9 with TRBJ1-5; maybe TRBD1 (6 bases). Trimming took 0 bases from V and 4 from J, leaving 11 bases between them. Germline V gene data show CDR1 as SGDLS and CDR2 as YYNGEE. This CDR3 has 15 residues. CDR3 in amino acids: CASSVGQAVNQPQHF. Written as DNA, the CDR3 is TGTGCCAGCAGCGTAGGACAGGCGGTAAATCAGCCCCAGCATTTT.

J is TRBJ2-1 and V is TRBV6-1; a weak D match, TRBD1 (6 bases). Per germline, CDR1 MNHNS and CDR2 SASEGT. V lost 0 bases and J lost 4, with 10 bases in between. The CDR3 is 15 residues long. The CDR3: CASSEAGASYNEQFF. The DNA of the CDR3 is TGTGCCAGCAGTGAAGCGGGGGCGTCTTACAATGAGCAGTTCTTC.

The chain is built from TRBV4-1 and TRBJ2-1; possible D gene TRBD2, 6 bases. V was pared by 3 bases and J by 5 bases, with 11 bases between. There are 14 residues in the CDR3. Per germline, CDR1 MGHRA and CDR2 YSYEKL. The CDR3 loop is CASSQRDGDNEQFF. CDR3 in DNA: TGCGCCAGCAGCCAGCGGGACGGGGACAATGAGCAGTTCTTC.

The rearrangement links TRBV10-2 to TRBJ1-3; TRBD1 might be the D (6 bases). The CDR3 totals 13 residues. Germline V gives CDR1 WSHSY, CDR2 SAAADI. The ends were cut back, 7 bases at V and 7 bases at J, with 14 bases in the middle. The CDR3 DNA reads TGCGCCAGCAAGGACAGCTTTGAGAACACCATATATTTT. Its protein is CASKDSFENTIYF.

V is TRBV4-1 and J is TRBJ2-7; D is ambiguous. V was clipped by 3 bases and J by 7 bases, with 25 bases between them. CDR3 length: 17 amino acids. Germline V CDR1 and CDR2: MGHRA, YSYEKL. In nucleotides, the CDR3 is TGCGCCAGCAGCCAGCTCTACGCGGAGTTCCAAAGTTGGGAGCAGTACTTC. Translating it yields CASSQLYAEFQSWEQYF.

The chain employs TRBV27 and TRBJ2-2; 7 bases agree with TRBD1. Germline assignment: CDR1 MNHEY and CDR2 SMNVEV (reference sequence). Trimming took 5 bases from V and 5 from J; bases not matched to a gene: 5. The CDR3 is 14 residues long. The CDR3 sequence: CASSRGGITGELFF. CDR3 DNA: TGTGCCAGCAGTAGAGGGGGCATTACCGGGGAGCTGTTTTTT.

The chain combines TRBV10-1 with TRBJ1-1, with unresolved D. Germline V gene sequence: CDR1 WNHNN, CDR2 SYGVQD (reference sequence). The CDR3 contains 13 residues. Trimming shortened V by 0 bases and J by 7 bases, and 9 bases separated the two germline ends. As DNA, the CDR3 is TGCGCCAGCAGTGAGTCTCGAGAGAATGAAGCTTTCTTT. The encoded protein is CASSESRENEAFF.

The DNA for the CDR3 is TGTGCCAGCAGCCAAGATAACCAGCTCTACGAAGCGTCCTACGAGCAGTACTTC. Translation gives CASSQDNQLYEASYEQYF. The rearrangement joins TRBV4-2 to TRBJ2-7; D unclear. The germline V gene has CDR1 LGHNA and CDR2 YNFKEQ. The CDR3 spans 18 residues. V was cut by 0 bases and J by 1 base, with 19 bases left in between.

V is TRBV30 and J is TRBJ2-3; TRBD2 matches 12 bases. V trimming: 0 bases; J trimming: 3 bases; junction bases outside the gene matches: 4. CDR1 and CDR2 (germline): GTSNPN, SVGIG (reference sequence). The CDR3 spans 16 residues. CDR3: CAWSVQLAGGTDTQYF. Here the CDR3 DNA reads TGTGCCTGGAGTGTACAACTAGCGGGAGGAACAGATACGCAGTATTTT.

Of note for this clone: The germline gene is not matched at one end of the junction; a read error may be the cause. The chain couples TRBV6-5 to TRBJ1-2; 9 bases agree with TRBD1. This CDR3 contains 11 residues. CDR1 and CDR2 from the germline V gene are MNHEY and SVGAGI. CDR3 region: CASRGQGIYSF. The CDR3 nucleotides read TGTGCCAGCAGGGGACAGGGAATCTACTCCTTC.

This clone was recorded once. The chain recombines TRBV9 with TRBJ1-2; the D is unclear. The V gene lost 0 bases and the J gene lost 3 bases, with 18 bases spanning the gap. Looked up from germline, CDR1 is SGDLS and CDR2 is YYNGEE. The CDR3 covers 17 residues. The CDR3 bases are TGTGCCAGCAGCGTAGATATATCGGGCAGGAGGGACTATGGCTACACCTTC. This sequence encodes CASSVDISGRRDYGYTF.

The chain couples TRBV7-9 to TRBJ1-2, with TRBD1 identical over 7 bases. J lost 4 bases, V lost 5 bases, and 13 bases had no gene match. CDR3 length: 16 residues. Germline values: CDR1 SEHNR, CDR2 FQNEAQ (reference sequence). CDR3 protein: CASSAQGVDLSYGYTF. The DNA of the CDR3 is TGTGCCAGCAGCGCCCAGGGGGTCGACCTTTCCTATGGCTACACCTTC.

This chain links TRBV7-2 with TRBJ1-2; D is unresolved. This CDR3 region has 18 residues. Looked up from germline, CDR1 is SGHTA and CDR2 is FQGNSA. Deletions cut 4 bases from V and 1 base from J, with 22 bases between. CDR3 DNA: TGTGCCAGCAGCTCCCTAGGAAGCTCGAGAGACTTTAACTATGGCTACACCTTC. Amino acids: CASSSLGSSRDFNYGYTF.

This chain uses TRBV4-1 with TRBJ1-2; 8 bases map to TRBD1. CDR1 and CDR2 (germline): MGHRA, YSYEKL. CDR3 size: 15 residues. Unmatched junction bases numbered 6, after V lost 3 bases and J lost 3 bases. The CDR3 DNA follows: TGCGCCAGCAGCCATTCGACAGGGGATGACTATGGCTACACCTTC. This encodes CASSHSTGDDYGYTF.

V gene TRBV30 combines with J gene TRBJ1-1, with 7 nucleotides matching TRBD1. CDR1 is GTSNPN, CDR2 SVGIG, per germline (reference sequence). The V and J ends lost 2 bases and 2 bases, in that order; junction bases with no gene match: 5. This CDR3 contains 14 residues. CDR3 DNA sequence: TGTGCCTGGAGTCGGGACAGAGTAAACACTGAAGCTTTCTTT. This gives the protein CAWSRDRVNTEAFF.

The rearrangement uses TRBV28 and TRBJ2-2; D ambiguous. Germline CDR1 is MDHEN and CDR2 is SYDVKM. Trimming removed 3 bases from V and 2 bases from J, with 7 bases in between. CDR3 length equals 14 residues. Written as DNA, the CDR3 is TGTGCCAGCAGTTTTCGACAAAACACCGGGGAGCTGTTTTTT. It translates to CASSFRQNTGELFF.